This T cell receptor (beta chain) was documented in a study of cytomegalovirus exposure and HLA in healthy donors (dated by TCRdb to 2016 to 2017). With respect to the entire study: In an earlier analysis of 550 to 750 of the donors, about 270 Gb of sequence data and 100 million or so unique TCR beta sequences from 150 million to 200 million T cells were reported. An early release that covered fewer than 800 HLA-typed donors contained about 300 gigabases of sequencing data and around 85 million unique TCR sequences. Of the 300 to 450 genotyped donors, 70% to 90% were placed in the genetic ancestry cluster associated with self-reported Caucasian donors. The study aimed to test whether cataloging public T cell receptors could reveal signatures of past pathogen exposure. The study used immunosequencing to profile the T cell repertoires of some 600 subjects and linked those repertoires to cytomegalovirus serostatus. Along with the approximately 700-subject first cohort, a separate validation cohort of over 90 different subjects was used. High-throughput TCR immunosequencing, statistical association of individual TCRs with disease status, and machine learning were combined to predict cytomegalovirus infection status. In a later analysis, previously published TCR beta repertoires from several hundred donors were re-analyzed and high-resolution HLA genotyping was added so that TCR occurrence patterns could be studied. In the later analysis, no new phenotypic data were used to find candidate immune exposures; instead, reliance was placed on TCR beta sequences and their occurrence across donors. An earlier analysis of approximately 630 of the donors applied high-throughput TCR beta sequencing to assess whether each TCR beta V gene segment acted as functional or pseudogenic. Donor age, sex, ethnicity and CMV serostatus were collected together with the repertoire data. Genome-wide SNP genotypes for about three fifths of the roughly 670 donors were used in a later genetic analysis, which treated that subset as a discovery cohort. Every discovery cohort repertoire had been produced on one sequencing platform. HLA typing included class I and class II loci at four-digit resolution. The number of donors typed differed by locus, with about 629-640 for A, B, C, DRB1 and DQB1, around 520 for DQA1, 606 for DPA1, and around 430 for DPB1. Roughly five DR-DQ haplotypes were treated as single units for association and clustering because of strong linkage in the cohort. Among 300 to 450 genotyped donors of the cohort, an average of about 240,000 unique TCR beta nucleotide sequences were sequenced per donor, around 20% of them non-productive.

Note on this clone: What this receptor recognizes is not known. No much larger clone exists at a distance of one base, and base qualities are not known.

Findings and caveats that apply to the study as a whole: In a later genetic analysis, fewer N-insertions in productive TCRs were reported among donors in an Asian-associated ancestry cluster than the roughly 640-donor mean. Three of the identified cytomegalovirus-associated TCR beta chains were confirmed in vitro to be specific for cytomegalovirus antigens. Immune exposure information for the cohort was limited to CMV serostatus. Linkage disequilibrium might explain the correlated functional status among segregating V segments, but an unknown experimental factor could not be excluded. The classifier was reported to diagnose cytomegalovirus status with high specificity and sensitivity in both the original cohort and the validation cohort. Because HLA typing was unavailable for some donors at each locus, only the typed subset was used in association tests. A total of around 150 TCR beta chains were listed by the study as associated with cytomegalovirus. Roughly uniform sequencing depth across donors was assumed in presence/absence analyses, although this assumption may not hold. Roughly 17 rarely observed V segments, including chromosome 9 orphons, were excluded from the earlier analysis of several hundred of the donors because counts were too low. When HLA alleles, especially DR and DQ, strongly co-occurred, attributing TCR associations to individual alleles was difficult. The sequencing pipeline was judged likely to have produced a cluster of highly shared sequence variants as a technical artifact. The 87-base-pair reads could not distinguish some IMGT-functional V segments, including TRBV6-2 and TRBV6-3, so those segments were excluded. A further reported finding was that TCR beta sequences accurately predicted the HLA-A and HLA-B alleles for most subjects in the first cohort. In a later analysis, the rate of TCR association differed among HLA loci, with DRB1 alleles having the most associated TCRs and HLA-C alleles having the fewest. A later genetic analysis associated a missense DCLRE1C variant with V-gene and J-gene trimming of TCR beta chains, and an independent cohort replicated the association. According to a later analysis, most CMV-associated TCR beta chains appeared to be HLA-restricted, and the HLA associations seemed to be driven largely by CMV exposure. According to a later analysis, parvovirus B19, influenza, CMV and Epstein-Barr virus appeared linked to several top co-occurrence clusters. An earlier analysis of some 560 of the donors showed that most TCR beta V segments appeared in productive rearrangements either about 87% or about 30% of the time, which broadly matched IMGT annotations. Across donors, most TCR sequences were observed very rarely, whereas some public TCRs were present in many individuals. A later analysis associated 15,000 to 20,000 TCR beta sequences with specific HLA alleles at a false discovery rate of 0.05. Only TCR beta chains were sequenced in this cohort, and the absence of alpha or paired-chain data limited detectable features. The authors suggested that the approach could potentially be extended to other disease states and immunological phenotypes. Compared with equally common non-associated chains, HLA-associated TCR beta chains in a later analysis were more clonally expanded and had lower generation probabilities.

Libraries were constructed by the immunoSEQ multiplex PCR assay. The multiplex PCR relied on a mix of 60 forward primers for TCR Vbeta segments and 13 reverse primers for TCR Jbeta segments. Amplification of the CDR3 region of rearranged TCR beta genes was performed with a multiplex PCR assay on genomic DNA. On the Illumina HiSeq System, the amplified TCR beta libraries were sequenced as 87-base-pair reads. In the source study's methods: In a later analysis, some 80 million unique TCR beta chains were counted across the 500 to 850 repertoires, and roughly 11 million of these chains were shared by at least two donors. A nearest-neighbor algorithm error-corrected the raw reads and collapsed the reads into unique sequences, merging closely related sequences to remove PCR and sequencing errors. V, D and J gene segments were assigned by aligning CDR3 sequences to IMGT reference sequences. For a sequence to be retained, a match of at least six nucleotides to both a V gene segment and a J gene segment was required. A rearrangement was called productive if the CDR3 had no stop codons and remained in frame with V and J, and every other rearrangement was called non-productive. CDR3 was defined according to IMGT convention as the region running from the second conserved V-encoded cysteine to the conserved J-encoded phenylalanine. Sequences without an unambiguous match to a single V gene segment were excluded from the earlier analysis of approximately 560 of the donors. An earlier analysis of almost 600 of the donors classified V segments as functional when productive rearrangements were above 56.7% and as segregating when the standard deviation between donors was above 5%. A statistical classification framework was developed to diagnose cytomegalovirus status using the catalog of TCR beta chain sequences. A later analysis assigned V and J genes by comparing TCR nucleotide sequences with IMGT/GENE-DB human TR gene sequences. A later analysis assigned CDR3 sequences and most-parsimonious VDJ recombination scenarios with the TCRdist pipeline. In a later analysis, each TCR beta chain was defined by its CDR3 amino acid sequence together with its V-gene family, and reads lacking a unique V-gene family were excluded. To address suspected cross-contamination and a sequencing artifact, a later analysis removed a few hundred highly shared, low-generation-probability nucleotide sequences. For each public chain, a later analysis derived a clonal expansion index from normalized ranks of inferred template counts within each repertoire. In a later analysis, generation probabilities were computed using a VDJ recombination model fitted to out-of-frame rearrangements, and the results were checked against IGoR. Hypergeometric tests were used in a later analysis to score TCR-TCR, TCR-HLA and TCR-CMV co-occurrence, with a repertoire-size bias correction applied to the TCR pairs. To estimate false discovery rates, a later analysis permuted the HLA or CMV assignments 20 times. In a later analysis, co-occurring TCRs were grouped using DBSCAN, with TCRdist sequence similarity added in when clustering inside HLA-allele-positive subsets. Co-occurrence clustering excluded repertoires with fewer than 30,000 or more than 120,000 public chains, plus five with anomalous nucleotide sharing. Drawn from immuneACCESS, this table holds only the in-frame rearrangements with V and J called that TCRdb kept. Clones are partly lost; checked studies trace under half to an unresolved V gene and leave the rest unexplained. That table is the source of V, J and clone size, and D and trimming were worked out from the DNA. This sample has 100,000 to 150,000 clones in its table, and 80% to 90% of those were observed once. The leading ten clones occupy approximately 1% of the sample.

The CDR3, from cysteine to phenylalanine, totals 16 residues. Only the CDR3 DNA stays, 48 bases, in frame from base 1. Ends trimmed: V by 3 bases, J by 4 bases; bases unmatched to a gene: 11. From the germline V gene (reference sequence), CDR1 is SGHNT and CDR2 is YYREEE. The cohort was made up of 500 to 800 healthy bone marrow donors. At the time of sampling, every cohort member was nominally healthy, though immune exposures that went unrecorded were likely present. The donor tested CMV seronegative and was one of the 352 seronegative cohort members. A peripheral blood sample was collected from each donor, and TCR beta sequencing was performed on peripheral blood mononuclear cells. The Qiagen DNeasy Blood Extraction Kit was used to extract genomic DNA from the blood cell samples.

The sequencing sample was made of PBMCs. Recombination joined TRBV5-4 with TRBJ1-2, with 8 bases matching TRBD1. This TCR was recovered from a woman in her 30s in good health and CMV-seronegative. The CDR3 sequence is CASSSIQGAVGYGYTF. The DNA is TGTGCCAGCAGCTCCATTCAGGGGGCCGTTGGCTATGGCTACACCTTC.